Listed here is a single TCR beta chain. Its antigen remains undetermined. Base qualities are missing; no much larger clone stands one base away. The immunoSEQ Assay, a bias-controlled multiplex PCR, was used to amplify TCRbeta CDR3 regions from genomic DNA. Turning to the authors' computational methods: The number of nucleated cells in each sample was estimated from the amplification of reference gene primers within the assay. To quantify the absolute abundance of each unique TCRbeta CDR3 rearrangement, sequence reads were collapsed and filtered. For each sample, productive Simpson clonality was calculated by taking the square root of Simpson's diversity index across productive rearrangements. TCRdb holds this immuneACCESS table with in-frame rearrangements only. Some clones are missing; in checked studies, unresolved V genes explain under half, and the rest has no known cause. V and J calls and clone size are those listed in that table; D and trimming were worked out from the DNA. Present in this sample are approximately 250,000 clones, 80% to 95% of which were seen just once. The ten largest account for approximately 0.8% of the sample.

This entry comes from a study of blood T cell repertoires in COVID-19 (dated by TCRdb to 2020 to 2022). For the study in its entirety: The collaborator samples originated in the United States, Italy and Spain and spanned the acute and convalescent phases of COVID-19. The material from the prospective study consisted of cDNA or gDNA derived from T cells, B-cell-depleted T cells, or PBMCs. The dataset comprised deeply sampled blood TCRbeta repertoires from subjects exposed to, actively infected with, or recovered from COVID-19. The repertoires were made available in a free public database intended to serve as a resource for research on the immune response to SARS-CoV-2. A de-identified subject ID, COVID-19 status, age in years and sex were almost always included in the sample metadata. The samples were drawn from two sources: the first 160 participants of the ongoing ImmuneRACE study, and 950 to 1,500 subjects contributed by 6 global collaborators. Where available, HLA class I and class II types were obtained from metadata supplied by the sample provider rather than from assay-based typing. Overall results and qualifications from the work: How much clinical and demographic metadata was included differed by source and by participant, and the metadata was provided uncurated.

For CDR1 and CDR2, the germline V gene lists SQVTM and ANQGSEA. Inclusive of the bounding cysteine and phenylalanine, the CDR3 is 15 residues long. Only the CDR3 DNA stays, 45 bases, in frame from base 1. The germline V end is reduced by 2 bases and the J end by 4 bases; junction bases left unmatched: 8. One collaborating source in Seattle enrolled patients during active infection and followed them longitudinally through the course of disease. Each collaborating institution followed its own protocols to collect whole blood in K2EDTA tubes. Collaborator samples were shipped for TCRbeta analysis as frozen whole blood, isolated PBMCs, or DNA extracted from either sample type.

The chain uses TRBV29-1 and TRBJ1-2, with 9 middle bases fitting TRBD1. The sequencing input was peripheral blood. The origin of this receptor is a man aged 25-45 years with COVID-19, enrolled during active disease. The CDR3 in this case is CSVELGDREVYGYTF. The sequenced DNA is TGCAGCGTTGAATTAGGGGACAGGGAGGTCTATGGCTACACCTTC.